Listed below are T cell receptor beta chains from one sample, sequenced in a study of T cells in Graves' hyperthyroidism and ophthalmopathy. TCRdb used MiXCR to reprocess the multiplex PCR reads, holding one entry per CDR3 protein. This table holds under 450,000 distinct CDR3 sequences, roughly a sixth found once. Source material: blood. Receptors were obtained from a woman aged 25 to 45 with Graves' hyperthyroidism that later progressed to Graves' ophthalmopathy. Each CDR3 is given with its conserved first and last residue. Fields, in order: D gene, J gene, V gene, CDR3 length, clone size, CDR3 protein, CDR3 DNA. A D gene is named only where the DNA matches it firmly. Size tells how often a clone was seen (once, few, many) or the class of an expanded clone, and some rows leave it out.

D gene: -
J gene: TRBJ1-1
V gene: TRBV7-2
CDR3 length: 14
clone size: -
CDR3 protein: CASSLGGPNTEAFF
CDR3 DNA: TGTGCCAGCAGCTTAGGGGGACCGAACACTGAAGCTTTCTTT

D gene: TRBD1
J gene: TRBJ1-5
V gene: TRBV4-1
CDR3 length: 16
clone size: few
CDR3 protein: CASSRTGTGFNQPQHF
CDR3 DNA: TGCGCCAGCAGCCGAACCGGGACAGGCTTTAATCAGCCCCAGCATTTT

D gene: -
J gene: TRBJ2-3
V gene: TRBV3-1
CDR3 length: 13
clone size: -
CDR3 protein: CASSHPPTDTQYF
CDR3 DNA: TGTGCCAGCAGCCACCCCCCAACAGATACGCAGTATTTT

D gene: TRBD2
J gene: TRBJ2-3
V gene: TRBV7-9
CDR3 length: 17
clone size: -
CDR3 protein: CASSLGRLAGVPDTQYF
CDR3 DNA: TGTGCCAGCAGCTTAGGGAGACTAGCGGGAGTTCCAGATACGCAGTATTTT

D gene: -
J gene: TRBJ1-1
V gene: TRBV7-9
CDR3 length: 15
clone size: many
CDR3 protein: CASSSQLGWNTEAFF
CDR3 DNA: TGTGCCAGCAGCTCCCAATTAGGATGGAACACTGAAGCTTTCTTT

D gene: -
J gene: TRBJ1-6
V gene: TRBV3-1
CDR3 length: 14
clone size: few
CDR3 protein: CASSQAGYNSPLHF
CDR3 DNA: TGTGCCAGCAGCCAAGCTGGATATAATTCACCCCTCCACTTT

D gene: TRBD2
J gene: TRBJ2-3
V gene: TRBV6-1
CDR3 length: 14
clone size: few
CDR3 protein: CASSSSGAGDTQYF
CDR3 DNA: TGTGCCAGCAGTTCTAGCGGTGCGGGAGATACGCAGTATTTT

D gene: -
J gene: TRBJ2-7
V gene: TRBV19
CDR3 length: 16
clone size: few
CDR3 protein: CASSIDPEASTYEQYF
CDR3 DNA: TGTGCCAGTAGTATAGATCCTGAAGCATCAACCTACGAGCAGTACTTC

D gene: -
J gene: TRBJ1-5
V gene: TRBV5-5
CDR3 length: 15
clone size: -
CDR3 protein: CASSFSLLIAQPQHF
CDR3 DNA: TGTGCCAGCAGCTTTTCCCTCCTGATTGCGCAGCCCCAGCATTTT

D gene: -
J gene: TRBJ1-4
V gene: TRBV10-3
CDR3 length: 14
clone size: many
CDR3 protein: CAISGSSASEKLFF
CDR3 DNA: TGTGCCATCAGCGGGTCTTCGGCTAGTGAAAAACTGTTTTTT

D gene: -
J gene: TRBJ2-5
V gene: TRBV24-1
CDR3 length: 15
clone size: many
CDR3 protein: CATSDTGHRWETQYF
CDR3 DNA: TGTGCCACCAGTGATACCGGACATCGGTGGGAGACCCAGTACTTC

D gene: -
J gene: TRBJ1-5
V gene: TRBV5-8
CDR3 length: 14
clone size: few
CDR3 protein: CASSLREGRQPQHF
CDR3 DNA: TGTGCCAGCAGCTTAAGAGAGGGGCGACAGCCCCAGCATTTT

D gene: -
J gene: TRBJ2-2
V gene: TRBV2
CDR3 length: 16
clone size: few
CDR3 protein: CASSEADRLNTGELSF
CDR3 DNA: TGTGCCAGCAGTGAAGCGGACAGATTGAACACCGGGGAGCTGTCTTTT

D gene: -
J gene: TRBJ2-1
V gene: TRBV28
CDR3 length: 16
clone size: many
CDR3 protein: CASSPHRAGSYNEQFF
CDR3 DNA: TGTGCCAGCAGCCCCCACAGGGCAGGCTCCTACAATGAGCAGTTCTTC

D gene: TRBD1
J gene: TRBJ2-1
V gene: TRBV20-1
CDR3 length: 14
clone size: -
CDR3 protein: CSAPGQTHYNEQFF
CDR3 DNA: TGCAGTGCCCCGGGACAGACACACTACAATGAGCAGTTCTTC

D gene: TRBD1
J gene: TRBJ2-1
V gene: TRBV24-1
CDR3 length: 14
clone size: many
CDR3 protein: CATGDRGSVNEQFF
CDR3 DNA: TGTGCCACCGGGGACAGGGGGTCTGTCAATGAGCAGTTCTTC

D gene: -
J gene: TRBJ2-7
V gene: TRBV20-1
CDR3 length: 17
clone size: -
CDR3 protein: CSARDVLLAGGFHEQYF
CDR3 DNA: TGCAGTGCTAGAGATGTGCTGCTTGCAGGGGGGTTCCACGAGCAGTACTTC

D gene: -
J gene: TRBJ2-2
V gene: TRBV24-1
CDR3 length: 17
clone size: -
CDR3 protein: CATSSGGSTKNTGELFF
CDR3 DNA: TGTGCCACCAGTAGTGGCGGCAGCACAAAAAACACCGGGGAGCTGTTTTTT

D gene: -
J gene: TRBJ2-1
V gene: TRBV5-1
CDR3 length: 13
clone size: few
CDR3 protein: CASSLDREVEQFF
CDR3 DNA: TGCGCCAGCAGCTTGGACAGGGAGGTTGAGCAGTTCTTC

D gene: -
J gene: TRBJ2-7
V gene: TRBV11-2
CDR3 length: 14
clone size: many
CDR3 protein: CASSRMGVSYEQYF
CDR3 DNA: TGTGCCAGCAGCCGAATGGGGGTTTCCTACGAGCAGTACTTC

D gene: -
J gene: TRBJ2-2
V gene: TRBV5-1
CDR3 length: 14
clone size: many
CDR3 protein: CASSPQGGTGELFF
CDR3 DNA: TGCGCCAGCAGTCCCCAGGGGGGGACCGGGGAGCTGTTTTTT

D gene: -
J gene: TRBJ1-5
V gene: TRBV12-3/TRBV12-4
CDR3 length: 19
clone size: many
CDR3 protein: CASSPQGSTRYRYNQPQHF
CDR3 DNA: TGTGCCAGCAGCCCCCAGGGTTCTACCCGTTACCGGTACAATCAGCCCCAGCATTTT

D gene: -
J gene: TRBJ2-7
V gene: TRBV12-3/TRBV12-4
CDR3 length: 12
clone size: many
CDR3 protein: CASSFPGLEQYF
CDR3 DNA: TGTGCCAGCAGTTTTCCCGGGTTAGAGCAGTACTTC

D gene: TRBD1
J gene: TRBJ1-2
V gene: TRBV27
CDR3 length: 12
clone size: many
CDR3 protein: CASGFPGTGNTF
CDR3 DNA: TGTGCCAGCGGATTTCCCGGGACAGGGAACACCTTC

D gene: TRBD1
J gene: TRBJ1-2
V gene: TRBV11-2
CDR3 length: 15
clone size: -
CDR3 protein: CASTPRRDSLYGYTF
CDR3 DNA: TGTGCCAGCACCCCCCGGCGGGACAGTTTATATGGCTACACCTTC

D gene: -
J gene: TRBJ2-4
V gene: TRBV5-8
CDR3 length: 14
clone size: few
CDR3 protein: CASSLGQGQNIQYF
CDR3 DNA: TGTGCCAGCAGCTTGGGCCAGGGACAAAACATTCAGTACTTC

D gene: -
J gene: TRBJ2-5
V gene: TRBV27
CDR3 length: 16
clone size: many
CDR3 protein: CASSPPRDKIRETQYF
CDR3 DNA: TGTGCCAGCAGTCCCCCCCGGGACAAGATAAGAGAGACCCAGTACTTC

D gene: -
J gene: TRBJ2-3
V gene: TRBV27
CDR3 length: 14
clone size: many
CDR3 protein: CASSFRQYTDTQYF
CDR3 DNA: TGTGCCAGCAGTTTTCGACAGTACACAGATACGCAGTATTTT

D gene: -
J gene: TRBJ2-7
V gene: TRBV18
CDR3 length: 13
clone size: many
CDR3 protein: CASPPRADYEQYF
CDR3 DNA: TGTGCCAGCCCACCAAGGGCGGACTACGAGCAGTACTTC

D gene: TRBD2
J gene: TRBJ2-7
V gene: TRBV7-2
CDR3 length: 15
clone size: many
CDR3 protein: CASSLTSGSFNEQYF
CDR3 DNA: TGTGCCAGCAGCTTGACTAGCGGGAGTTTCAACGAGCAGTACTTC

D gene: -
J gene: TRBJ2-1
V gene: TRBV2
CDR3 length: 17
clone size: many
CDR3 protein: CASSPIDPGLSYNEQFF
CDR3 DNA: TGTGCCAGCAGTCCTATAGATCCGGGCCTCTCCTACAATGAGCAGTTCTTC

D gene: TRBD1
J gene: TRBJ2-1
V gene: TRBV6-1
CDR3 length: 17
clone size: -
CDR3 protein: CASSKSVATGGVNEQFF
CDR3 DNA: TGTGCCAGCAGTAAGTCCGTTGCGACAGGGGGTGTAAATGAGCAGTTCTTC

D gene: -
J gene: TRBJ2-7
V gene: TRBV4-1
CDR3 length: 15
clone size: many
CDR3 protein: CASSQVSQGSYEQYF
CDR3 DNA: TGCGCCAGCAGCCAAGTCTCACAGGGCTCCTACGAGCAGTACTTC

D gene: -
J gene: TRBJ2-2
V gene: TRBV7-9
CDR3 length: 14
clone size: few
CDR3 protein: CASPTGGSGRELFF
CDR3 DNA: TGTGCCAGCCCCACCGGGGGCAGTGGTCGGGAGCTGTTTTTT

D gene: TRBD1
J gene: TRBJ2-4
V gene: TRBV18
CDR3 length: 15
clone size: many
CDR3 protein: CASSPPAGQGNIQYF
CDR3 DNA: TGTGCCAGCTCACCACCGGCAGGACAGGGTAACATTCAGTACTTC

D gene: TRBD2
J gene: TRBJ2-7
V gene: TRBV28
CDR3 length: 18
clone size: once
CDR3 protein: CASSLDPGLADFAYEQHF
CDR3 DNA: TGTGCCAGCAGTCTTGATCCGGGACTAGCGGATTTCGCCTACGAGCAGCACTTC

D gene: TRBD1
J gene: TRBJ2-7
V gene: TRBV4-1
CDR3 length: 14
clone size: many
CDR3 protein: CASSPGQGFVEQYF
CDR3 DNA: TGCGCCAGCAGCCCGGGACAGGGGTTTGTCGAGCAGTACTTC

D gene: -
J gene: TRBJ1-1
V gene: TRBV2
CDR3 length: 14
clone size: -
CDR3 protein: CASTETGRGTEAFF
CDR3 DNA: TGTGCCAGTACAGAGACAGGCAGGGGCACTGAAGCTTTCTTT

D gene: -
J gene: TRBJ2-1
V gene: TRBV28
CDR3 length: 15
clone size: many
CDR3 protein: CASSLSGASYNEQFF
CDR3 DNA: TGTGCCAGCAGTTTATCAGGAGCCTCCTACAATGAGCAGTTCTTC

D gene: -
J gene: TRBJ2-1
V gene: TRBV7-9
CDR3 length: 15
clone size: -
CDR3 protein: CASSLGLATYNEQFF
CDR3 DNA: TGTGCCAGCAGCTTAGGCCTAGCGACCTACAATGAGCAGTTCTTC

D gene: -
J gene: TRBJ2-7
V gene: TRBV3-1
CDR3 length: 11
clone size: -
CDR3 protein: CASSRGGRFYF
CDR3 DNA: TGTGCCAGCAGCCGGGGGGGGCGCTTCTACTTC

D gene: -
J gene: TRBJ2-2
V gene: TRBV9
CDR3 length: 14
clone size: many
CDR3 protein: CASSVEGNTGELFF
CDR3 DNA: TGTGCCAGCAGCGTAGAAGGGAACACCGGGGAGCTGTTTTTT

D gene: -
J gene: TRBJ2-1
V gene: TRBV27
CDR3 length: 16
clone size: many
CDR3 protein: CASRIGTAAPYNEQFF
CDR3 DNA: TGTGCCAGTCGAATAGGGACGGCCGCCCCCTACAATGAGCAGTTCTTC

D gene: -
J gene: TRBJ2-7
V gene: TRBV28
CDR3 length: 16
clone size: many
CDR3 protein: CASRTLPGTGHHEQYF
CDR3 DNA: TGTGCCAGCAGAACCCTACCCGGGACTGGGCACCACGAGCAGTACTTC

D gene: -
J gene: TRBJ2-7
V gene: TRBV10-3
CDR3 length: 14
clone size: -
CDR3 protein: CAISESREGYEQYF
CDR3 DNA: TGTGCCATCAGTGAGTCGCGCGAGGGCTACGAGCAGTACTTC

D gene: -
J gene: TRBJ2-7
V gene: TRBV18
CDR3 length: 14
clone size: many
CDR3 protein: CASSGRASSYEQYF
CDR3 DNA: TGTGCCAGCTCAGGTCGGGCAAGCTCCTACGAGCAGTACTTC

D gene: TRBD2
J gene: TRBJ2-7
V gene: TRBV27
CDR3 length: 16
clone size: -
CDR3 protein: CASSLGTSGRSGEQYF
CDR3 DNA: TGTGCCAGCAGTTTAGGGACTAGCGGGAGGTCCGGCGAGCAGTACTTC

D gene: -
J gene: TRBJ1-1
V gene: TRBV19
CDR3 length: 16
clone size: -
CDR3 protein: CASSSGVYREGTEAFF
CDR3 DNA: TGTGCCAGTAGTTCTGGTGTATACAGGGAGGGCACTGAAGCTTTCTTT

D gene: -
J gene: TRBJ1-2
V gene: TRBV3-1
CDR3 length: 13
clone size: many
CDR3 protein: CASSRGGLHGYTF
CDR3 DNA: TGTGCCAGCAGCCGGGGCGGGCTGCATGGCTACACCTTC

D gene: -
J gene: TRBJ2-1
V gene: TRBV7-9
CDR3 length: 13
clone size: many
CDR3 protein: CASRPPSRGEQFF
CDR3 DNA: TGTGCCAGCAGGCCGCCCAGTCGGGGTGAGCAGTTCTTC

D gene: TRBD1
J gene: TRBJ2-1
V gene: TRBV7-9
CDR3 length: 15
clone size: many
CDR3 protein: CASSLFGTGVDEQFF
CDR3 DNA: TGTGCCAGCAGCTTATTCGGGACAGGGGTGGATGAGCAGTTCTTC

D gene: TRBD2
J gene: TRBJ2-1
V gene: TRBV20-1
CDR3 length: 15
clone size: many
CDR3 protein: CSARPLAGGQNEQFF
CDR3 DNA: TGCAGTGCTAGACCTCTAGCGGGGGGGCAGAATGAGCAGTTCTTC

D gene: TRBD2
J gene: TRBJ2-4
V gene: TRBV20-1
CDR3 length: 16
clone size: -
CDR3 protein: CSARMRLAGVRGIQYF
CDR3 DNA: TGCAGTGCTAGAATGCGGCTAGCGGGAGTTAGAGGCATTCAGTACTTC

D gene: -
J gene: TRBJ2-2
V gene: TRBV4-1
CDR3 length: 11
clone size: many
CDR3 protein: CASGMTGELFF
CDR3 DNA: TGCGCCAGCGGTATGACCGGGGAGCTGTTTTTT

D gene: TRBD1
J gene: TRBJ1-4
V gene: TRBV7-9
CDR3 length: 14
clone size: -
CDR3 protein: CASSLGQPNEKLFF
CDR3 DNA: TGTGCCAGCAGCTTGGGACAGCCAAATGAAAAACTGTTTTTT

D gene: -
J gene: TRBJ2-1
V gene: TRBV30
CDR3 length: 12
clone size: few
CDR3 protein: CAGRGLDNEQFF
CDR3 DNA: TGTGCCGGGAGGGGGCTCGACAATGAGCAGTTCTTC

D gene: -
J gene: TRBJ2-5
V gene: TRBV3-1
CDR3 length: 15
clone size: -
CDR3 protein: CASSLPIRIQETQYF
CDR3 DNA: TGTGCCAGCAGCCTACCCATTCGGATCCAAGAGACCCAGTACTTC

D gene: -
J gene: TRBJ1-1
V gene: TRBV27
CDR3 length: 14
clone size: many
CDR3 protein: CASSLHGLNTEAFF
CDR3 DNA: TGTGCCAGCAGTTTACATGGATTGAACACTGAAGCTTTCTTT

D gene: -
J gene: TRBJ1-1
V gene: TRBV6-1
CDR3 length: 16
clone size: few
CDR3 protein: CASSLQHRSRNTEAFF
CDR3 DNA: TGTGCCAGCAGTCTTCAGCACAGGTCACGGAACACTGAAGCTTTCTTT